The 16 T cell receptor beta chains listed next were all sequenced from one sample in a study of Graves' ophthalmopathy and Graves' hyperthyroidism. Investigators amplified TCR beta CDR3 regions from RNA transcripts. An opening RT-PCR round employed HTBI primers and preceded a second-round multiplex PCR. TCRdb ran MiXCR on the multiplex PCR reads and lists one entry per CDR3 protein. The sample includes approximately 700,000 distinct CDR3 sequences, 40% of them seen just once. The sequencing sample was made of peripheral blood. These receptors were taken from an adult man with Graves' ophthalmopathy.

This sequence joins TRBV24-1 and TRBJ1-1; 7 positions agree with TRBD1. This CDR3 has 15 amino acids. After removal of 4 bases from V and 4 bases from J, the junction contained 8 bases not matched to a gene. Germline V gene lookup returns CDR1 KGHDR and CDR2 SFDVKD. CDR3 in amino acids: CATSETGAAGTEAFF. In DNA form, the CDR3 reads TGTGCCACCAGTGAAACAGGGGCCGCTGGCACTGAAGCTTTCTTT.

The V and J genes are TRBV2 and TRBJ2-7, with D perhaps matching TRBD1 or TRBD2 (5 bases each). CDR3 length equals 15 residues. V dropped 6 bases and J dropped 0 bases, with 15 bases sitting between them. Germline V gene data show CDR1 as SNHLY and CDR2 as FYNNEI. The CDR3 nucleotides are TGTGCCAGCAGCTCGGAGAAGGGGACCTCCTACGAGCAGTACTTC. Residues: CASSSEKGTSYEQYF.

V and J are TRBV2 and TRBJ1-3, with D possibly matching TRBD1 (6 bases). CDR3 length: 9 residues. Germline-derived CDR1 and CDR2 are SNHLY and FYNNEI. Trimming stripped 6 bases from V and 15 bases from J, with 9 bases between. This CDR3 is CASSQDRYF. The CDR3 bases are TGTGCCAGCAGCCAGGACAGATATTTT.

There are a few counts of this clonotype. The chain has TRBV6-6 and TRBJ1-5; 7 nucleotides align to TRBD1. The germline gives CDR1 MNHNY, CDR2 SVGAGI (reference sequence). V lost 6 bases to trimming and J lost 6 bases; unmatched junction nucleotides: 11. This CDR3 has 15 residues. The CDR3 reads CASSQGRRGSQPQHF. Written as DNA, the CDR3 is TGTGCCAGCAGCCAAGGTCGCAGGGGGTCTCAGCCCCAGCATTTT.

The chain combines TRBV29-1 with TRBJ1-2; 8 nucleotides align to TRBD1. This CDR3 is built from 13 residues. J was trimmed by 4 bases and V by 7 bases; bases with no gene match: 8. Germline-derived CDR1 and CDR2 are SQVTM and ANQGSEA. The CDR3 nucleotides are TGCAGCGACCGACAGGGGACAGCCTATGGCTACACCTTC. Translating gives CSDRQGTAYGYTF.

This clonotype was seen ten or more times. The rearrangement links TRBV7-4 to TRBJ2-7, with 9 bases fitting TRBD1. Germline-derived CDR1 and CDR2 are SGHVT and SQSDAQ. Trimming removed 5 bases from V and 6 bases from J; junction bases left unmatched: 11. The CDR3 consists of 15 residues. The CDR3 here is CASSTRRTGGCEQYF. CDR3 DNA: TGTGCCAGCAGCACCAGGAGAACAGGGGGCTGCGAGCAGTACTTC.

V is TRBV15 and J is TRBJ2-7; D may be TRBD1 (5 bases). This CDR3 has 14 residues. V lost 3 bases, J lost 9 bases, and 18 bases lay in between. Germline CDR1 reads LNHNV; CDR2 reads YYDKDF (reference sequence). The CDR3 bases are TGTGCCACCAGCAGTTTTTCGATGACAGACGGGCAGTACTTC. Residues: CATSSFSMTDGQYF.

This clonotype has a handful of counts. The chain has TRBV19 and TRBJ2-5; 7 bases match TRBD1. Per the germline V gene, CDR1 is LNHDA and CDR2 is SQIVND (reference sequence). CDR3 length: 14 amino acids. V gave up 4 bases and J gave up 5 bases; unmatched junction bases: 7. Here the CDR3 DNA reads TGTGCCAGTAGTACCAACAGGGGTACCGAGACCCAGTACTTC. This translates into CASSTNRGTETQYF.

The CDR3 loop is CASSHQLANYQETQYF. CDR3 nucleotides: TGTGCCAGCAGCCACCAACTAGCGAACTATCAAGAGACCCAGTACTTC. This chain joins TRBV7-6 and TRBJ2-5; 7 bases match TRBD2. Germline V lookup: CDR1 SGHVS, CDR2 FNYEAQ. Trimming at V came to 5 bases and at J to 2 bases, leaving 11 bases not matched to a gene. This CDR3 region has 16 residues.

The rearrangement links TRBV19 to TRBJ1-1; 8 positions agree with TRBD1. Trimming at V came to 9 bases and at J to 4 bases, leaving 16 bases not matched to a gene. CDR1 is LNHDA, CDR2 SQIVND, per germline (reference sequence). The CDR3 loop spans 16 amino acids. Here the CDR3 reads CASQDRANSGATEAFF. CDR3 in DNA: TGTGCCAGCCAGGACAGGGCAAACTCTGGGGCCACTGAAGCTTTCTTT.

To note about this clonotype: The DNA is omitted, as the CDR3 cannot be located on it reliably, and the CDR3 follows TCRdb's listing. V usage is TRBV29-1 and J usage is TRBJ1-1; no check of the table's D call, TRBD1, against the DNA was made. In germline, CDR1 is SQVTM, CDR2 ANQGSEA. The CDR3 is made up of 10 amino acids, end residues included. CDR3 amino acids: CSVGPGQAFF.

A word on this clonotype: A much bigger clone sits one base away, suggesting this may be a read error. This chain joins TRBV29-1 and TRBJ1-1; D remains unclear. Germline values: CDR1 SQVTM, CDR2 ANQGSEA. There are 13 residues in the CDR3. The DNA for the CDR3 is TGCAGTGCTCCAAACGACGGGCACACTGAAGCTTTCTTT. Translated: CSAPNDGHTEAFF.

Ten or more counts support this clonotype. The chain carries TRBV7-2 and TRBJ2-7; tentatively, D is TRBD1 (6 bases). Germline V lookup: CDR1 SGHTA, CDR2 FQGNSA. Trimming cost V 1 base and J 6 bases, with 13 bases left between them. The CDR3 consists of 14 residues. CDR3 sequence: CASSLVGGSGEQYF. In DNA form, the CDR3 reads TGTGCCAGCAGCTTAGTAGGGGGTTCCGGCGAGCAGTACTTC.

This clonotype was detected a few times. The chain recombines TRBV7-3 with TRBJ2-2, with a tentative D call TRBD2 (5 bases). The CDR3 loop spans 16 amino acids. CDR1 is SGHTA, CDR2 FQGTGA, per germline. V was shortened by 5 bases and J by 5 bases, with 18 bases between the two germline ends. CDR3 sequence (DNA): TGTGCCAGCAGCCCCACATTCGGGGTACGGACCGGGGAGCTGTTTTTT. It codes for CASSPTFGVRTGELFF.

The rearrangement joins TRBV10-3 to TRBJ2-5; D might be TRBD2 (7 bases). The V end was cut by 10 bases, the J end by 4 bases, with 25 bases between. CDR3 length: 16 residues. Germline CDR1 reads ENHRY; CDR2 reads SYGVKD. The CDR3 coding sequence is TGTGCCAGCTCACCACGTCAGGGGAGGGCCTCAGAGACCCAGTACTTC. Translating it yields CASSPRQGRASETQYF.

The gene calls are TRBV10-3 and TRBJ1-2, with D perhaps TRBD1 (5 bases). The V end was cut by 2 bases, the J end by 4 bases, with 23 bases between. The CDR3 totals 18 residues. The germline V gene encodes CDR1 ENHRY and CDR2 SYGVKD. The CDR3 DNA reads as TGTGCCATCAGTGAGGAGCAGGGTGGAGGGGCCCAGTTCTATGGCTACACCTTC. This encodes CAISEEQGGGAQFYGYTF.